This is a list of T cell receptor beta chains from one sample in a study of cytomegalovirus exposure and HLA in healthy donors. The data were produced by immunoSEQ multiplex PCR, yet TCRdb's version contains in-frame clones alone and is incomplete. Here the sample spans 100,000 to 150,000 clones, 78% being singletons. Sequences were obtained from PBMCs. These receptors came from a woman between 18 and 30 years old in good health and CMV-seronegative. Both conserved end residues are part of each CDR3. Clone sizes are given selectively: once, few, many, or a class where the clone is expanded.

>once|TRBV4-2
CASSQTTGTGGLNTIYF
>.|TRBV19
CASSNFGGRAADTQYF
>.|TRBV6-5
CASSYSGTAGNTIYF
>.|TRBV19
CASSGGAGEAPYEQYF
>.|TRBV29-1
CSVDRGYEQYF
>.|TRBV5-4
CASSLGGGGRIGNEQFF
>once|TRBV5-8
CASSLTGDYNEQFF
>.|TRBV30
CAWSVQGGSSGNTIYF
>few|TRBV4-1
CASSQKVSRGMNTEAFF
>.|TRBV5-1
CASSLAIAGSYSYEQYF
>.|TRBV19
CASSTPGQGKADTQYF
>once|TRBV10-1
CASSHGGGYEQYF
>.|TRBV7-8
CASSWRMNTEAFF
>.|TRBV15
CATSRPRAGSYEQYF
>.|TRBV5-5
CASSFTDSGNTIYF
>.|TRBV25-1
CASSATGGFSEAFF
>.|TRBV19
CASSTTGYYEQYF
>few|TRBV29-1
CSVEYAGSGANVLTF
>.|TRBV5-1
CASRGGREQYF
>.|TRBV25-1
CASSAGGPQHF
>.|TRBV5-4
CASSWGLNGYTF
>.|TRBV15
CATSRSPPDTQYF
>.|TRBV5-1
CASSLGQGPYNEQFF
>few|TRBV14
CASSQPSASTDTQYF
>few|TRBV7-2
CASSFQVRSTEAFF
>.|TRBV2
CAGQGLASYEQYF